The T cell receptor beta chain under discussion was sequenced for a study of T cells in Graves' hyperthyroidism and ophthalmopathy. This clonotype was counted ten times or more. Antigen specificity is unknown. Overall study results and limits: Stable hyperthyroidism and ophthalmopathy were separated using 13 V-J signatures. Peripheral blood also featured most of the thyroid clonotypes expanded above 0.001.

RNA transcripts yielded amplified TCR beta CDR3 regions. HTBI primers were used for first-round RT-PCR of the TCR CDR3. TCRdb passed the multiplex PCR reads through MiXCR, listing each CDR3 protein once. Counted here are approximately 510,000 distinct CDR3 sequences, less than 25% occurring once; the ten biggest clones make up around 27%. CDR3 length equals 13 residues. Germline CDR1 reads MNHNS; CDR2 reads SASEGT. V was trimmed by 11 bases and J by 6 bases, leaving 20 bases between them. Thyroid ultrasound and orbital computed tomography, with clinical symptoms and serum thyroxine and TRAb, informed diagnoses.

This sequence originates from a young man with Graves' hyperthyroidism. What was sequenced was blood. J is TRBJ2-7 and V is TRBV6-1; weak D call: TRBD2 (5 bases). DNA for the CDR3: TGTGCCTCCGCGGGTTTCAAGTACGGCGAGCAGTACTTC. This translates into CASAGFKYGEQYF.